This TCR beta chain was sequenced for a study of OX40 agonist ivuxolimab in advanced cancers. Some background on the complete study: Ivuxolimab was an agonistic, fully human IgG2 monoclonal antibody directed against OX40 (CD134), a costimulatory receptor. Intravenous ivuxolimab was administered to patients every 2 weeks at six dose levels: 0.01, 0.1, 0.3, 1.5, 3 and 10 mg/kg. Of the roughly 51 patients in dose escalation, about 20 had hepatocellular carcinoma, around 15 had melanoma, 9 had renal cell carcinoma and 9 had head and neck cancer. The dose-escalation cohort was roughly 87% male with a mean age of about 65 years, ranging from about 23 to 85. Prior anti-PD-1, anti-PD-L1 or anti-CTLA-4 therapy was permitted, and checkpoint inhibitors had been received by around 40% of dose-escalation patients. Three dose-escalation patients achieved partial responses, one with hepatocellular carcinoma and two with cutaneous melanoma. Peripheral TCRbeta sequencing aimed to test whether ivuxolimab altered TCR sequence diversity and caused clonal T-cell expansion. The paper covers the monotherapy dose-escalation part of the phase I ivuxolimab trial, which included N of about 50 patients.

To note about this clone: Its cognate antigen has yet to be identified. Nothing much larger sits one base from this clone, and base qualities are not available.

For CDR1 and CDR2, the germline V gene (reference sequence) lists MNHNY and SVGAGI. Deletion took 6 bases off V and 4 bases off J, with a span of 10 bases between the germline ends. The cysteine opens and the phenylalanine closes a CDR3 of 14 amino acids. CDR3 DNA is the only sequence kept; it has 42 bases, read in frame from the first base. Study-wide conclusions, independent of this receptor: At doses of 0.1 to 3.0 mg/kg, clonal expansion of both CD4+ and CD8+ T cells in blood was seen between baseline and week 6. In partial responders in the 0.1-3.0 mg/kg groups, normalized peripheral clonal expansion was found to be among the lowest, especially among CD8+ T cells. After ivuxolimab, more expanded clones were found on average in CD8+ T cells than in CD4+ T cells. Low levels of normalized T-cell clonal expansion were also seen in some patients who did not respond. The antigen specificity of the clonally expanded peripheral T cells was not determined.

The trial excluded patients who had a history of autoimmune disease or who were on systemic immunosuppression. Peripheral blood for TCR sequencing was drawn from every dose cohort at baseline, at cycle 4 day 1 and at cycle 7 day 1. The samples were drawn from a first-in-human, open-label, multicenter phase I dose-escalation trial of ivuxolimab. The trial enrolled adults with locally advanced or metastatic head and neck squamous cell, hepatocellular, melanoma or renal cell carcinoma. Before TCR sequencing, CD4+ T cells and CD8+ T cells were sorted from peripheral blood as separate populations. Genomic DNA was extracted from sorted cells for sequencing of the TCRbeta CDR3 region. The immunoSEQ Assay was used to sequence the TCRbeta CDR3 regions. TCRdb took this table from immuneACCESS and kept in-frame rearrangements with V and J called. Such tables lack part of the clones; where checked against another copy, unresolved V genes explain under half of the gap, and the rest is unexplained. A total of about 80,000 clones appear in this sample, approximately 84% of them only once. The leading ten clones occupy 20% to 30% of the sample.

The sequence is built from TRBV6-6 and TRBJ1-6; the D gene is possibly TRBD1, with 6 bases matching. This sequence was found in an adult with an advanced solid tumor such as melanoma, head and neck, liver or kidney cancer. The material was CD4+ or CD8+ T cells sorted from blood, obtained in a trial of the OX40 agonist ivuxolimab. CDR3 sequence: CASRRQGYNSPLHF. The bases are TGTGCCAGCAGGAGGCAGGGGTATAATTCACCCCTCCACTTT.